A selection of T cell receptor beta chains follows, all from one sample in a study of T cell responses to AZD1222 COVID-19 vaccine. Some clones are missing from TCRdb's copy, which holds only in-frame ones; the method was immunoSEQ multiplex PCR. This sample has over 65,000 clones, with about 90% found just once. Source: peripheral blood, taken on day 0 of AZD1222 vaccination. The receptors derive from an adult in good health. Each CDR3 is given with its conserved first and last residue.

cdr3_length v_call cdr3_aa
13 TRBV6-5 CASGGMGWPEQYF
16 TRBV5-1 CASSSIAVGSYNEQFF
13 TRBV27 CASSPLQRNEQFF
15 TRBV27 CASSSGLVGDSEQYF
16 TRBV28 CASRRQQGVSNQPQHF
16 TRBV4-2 CASSQENVRPSYGYTF
13 TRBV12-3/TRBV12-4 CASSLGELGEAFF
15 TRBV6-6 CASSHEGQLTGELFF
16 TRBV11-1 CASSLPAVGLNTEAFF
17 TRBV19 CASSPEGQARTNQPQHF
15 TRBV19 CASTWAGVSNQPQHF
14 TRBV27 CASSLDSINSPLHF
14 TRBV13 CASSFDRGRPEQYF
15 TRBV3-1/TRBV3-2 CASSQALPSGTEAFF
13 TRBV7-2 CASSPRGEYGYTF
15 TRBV29-1 CSVEEGGGNTDTQYF
15 TRBV28 CASSLGGSGNQPQHF
15 TRBV6-5 CASRVRGNENSPLHF
15 TRBV19 CASSMAGRFNQPQHF
18 TRBV2 CASSERGTGEYSNQPQHF
15 TRBV6-2/TRBV6-3 CASSAAGAGNQPQHF
15 TRBV28 CAIVSGALGTGELFF
12 TRBV7-8 CASSRDRGEQYF
13 TRBV6-5 CASSRTGPYEQYF
15 TRBV7-2 CASSPARGQSYEQYF
13 TRBV6-5 CASRWTSNTEAFF
16 TRBV6-2/TRBV6-3 CASSYSIGQGGTEAFF
12 TRBV27 CASGTVGNTIYF
15 TRBV3-1/TRBV3-2 CASSSWGGSSYEQYF
13 TRBV11-1 CASSPGQGSGYTF
15 TRBV28 CASSPGAAGQETQYF
10 TRBV2 CASFSYGYTF
19 TRBV9 CASSPRTGEMGTRAGELFF
15 TRBV4-1 CASSQDPQGSQPQHF
15 TRBV5-4 CASSLGSSSYNEQFF
13 TRBV6-2/TRBV6-3 CASSSGRAYEQYF
11 TRBV11-2 CASSLAGEAFF
13 TRBV28 CASTPGGSNEQFF
15 TRBV19 CASSIRTGFTDTQYF
15 TRBV19 CASSIGPGGNSPLHF
13 TRBV7-8 CASSPGGNQPQHF
14 TRBV2 CASRLQERNTEAFF
15 TRBV18 CASSPGSGAVETQYF
13 TRBV12-2 CASKGDNSYEQYF
16 TRBV27 CASRRGGSGSAYEQYF
17 TRBV5-5 CASSPLGGRGSYNEQFF
13 TRBV2 CASRDAEPYEQYF
14 TRBV5-1 CASRPGIGNEKLFF
15 TRBV4-2 CASSPPDQPFYGYTF
14 TRBV19 CASSIEGQGKGYTF
17 TRBV7-9 CASSLVGGGAGSYEQYF